This T cell receptor (beta chain) was sequenced in a study of blood T cell repertoires in COVID-19. Study context: Samples came from the United States, Italy and Spain, spanning acute and convalescent COVID-19. T cells, B-cell-depleted T cells, or PBMCs supplied cDNA or gDNA.

The CDR3 contains 16 residues. Per germline, CDR1 MDHEN and CDR2 SYDVKM. V lost 4 bases and J lost 1; bases outside the gene matches: 5. Profiled with immunoSEQ multiplex PCR; TCRdb holds only in-frame clones, not every one. The table records about 210,000 clones, under 90% of them present only once. This TCR came from a woman aged 50 to 60 with acute COVID-19. What was sequenced was PBMCs or T cells enriched from blood (not recorded which). This rearrangement joins TRBV28 to TRBJ2-3; 10 bases match TRBD1. As DNA, the CDR3 is TGTGCCAGCAGTTACCCCGGGACAGGGGGCACAGATACGCAGTATTTT. Encoded protein: CASSYPGTGGTDTQYF.